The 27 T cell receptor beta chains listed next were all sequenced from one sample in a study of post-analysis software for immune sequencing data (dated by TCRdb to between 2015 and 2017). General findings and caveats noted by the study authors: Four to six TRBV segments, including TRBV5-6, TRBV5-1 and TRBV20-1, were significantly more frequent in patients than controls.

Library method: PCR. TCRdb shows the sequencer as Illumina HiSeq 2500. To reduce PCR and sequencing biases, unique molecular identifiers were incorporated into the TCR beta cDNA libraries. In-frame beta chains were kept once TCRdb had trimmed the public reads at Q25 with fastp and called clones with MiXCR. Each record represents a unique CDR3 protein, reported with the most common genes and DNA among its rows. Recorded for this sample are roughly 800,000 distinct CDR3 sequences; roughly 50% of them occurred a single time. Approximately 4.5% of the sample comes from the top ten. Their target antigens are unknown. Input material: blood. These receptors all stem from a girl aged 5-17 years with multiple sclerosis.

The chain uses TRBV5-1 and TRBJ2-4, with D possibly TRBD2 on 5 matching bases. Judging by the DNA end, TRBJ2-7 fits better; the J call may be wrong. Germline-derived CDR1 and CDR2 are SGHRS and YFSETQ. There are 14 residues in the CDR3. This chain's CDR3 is CASSLVPPTNEQYF. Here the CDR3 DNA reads TGCGCCAGCAGCTTGGTACCGCCGACTAACGAGCAGTACTTC.

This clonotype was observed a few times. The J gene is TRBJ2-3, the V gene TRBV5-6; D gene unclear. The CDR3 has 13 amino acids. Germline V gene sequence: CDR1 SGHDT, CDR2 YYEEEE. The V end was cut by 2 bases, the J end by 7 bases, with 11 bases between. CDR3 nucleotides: TGTGCCAGCAGCTTAACGCAGGCGCATACGCAGTATTTT. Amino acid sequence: CASSLTQAHTQYF.

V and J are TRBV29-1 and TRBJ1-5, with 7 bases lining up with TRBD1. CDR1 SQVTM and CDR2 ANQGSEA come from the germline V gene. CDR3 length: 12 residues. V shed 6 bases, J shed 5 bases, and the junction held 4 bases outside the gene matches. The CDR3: CSVLDRDQPQHF. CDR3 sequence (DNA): TGCAGCGTGCTAGACAGGGATCAGCCCCAGCATTTT.

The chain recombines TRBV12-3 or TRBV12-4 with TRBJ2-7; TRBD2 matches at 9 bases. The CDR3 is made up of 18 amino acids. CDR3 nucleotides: TGTGTCAACCATTTACTTATAGCGGGAGACTTAAGCTCCTACGAGCAGTACTTC. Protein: CVNHLLIAGDLSSYEQYF.

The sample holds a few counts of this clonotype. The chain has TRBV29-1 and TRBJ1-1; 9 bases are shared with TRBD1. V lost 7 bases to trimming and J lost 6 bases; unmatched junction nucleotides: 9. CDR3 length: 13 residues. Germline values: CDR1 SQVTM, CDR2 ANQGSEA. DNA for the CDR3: TGCAGCGCCTCGGGACAGGGTCTATCTGAAGCTTTCTTT. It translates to CSASGQGLSEAFF. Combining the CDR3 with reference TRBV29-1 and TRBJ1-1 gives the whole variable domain SAVISQKPSRDICQRGTSLTIQCQVDSQVTMMFWYRQQPGQSLTLIATANQGSEATYESGFVIDKFPISRPNLTFSTLTVSNMSPEDSSIYLCSASGQGLSEAFFGQGTRLTVV.

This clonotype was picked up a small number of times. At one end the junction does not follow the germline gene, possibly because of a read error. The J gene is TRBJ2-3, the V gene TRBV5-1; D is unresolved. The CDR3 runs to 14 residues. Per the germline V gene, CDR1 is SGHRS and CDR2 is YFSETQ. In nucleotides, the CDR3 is TGCACCAGCAGCGCCGGGCCAGGCACAGATACGCAGTATTTT. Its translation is CTSSAGPGTDTQYF.

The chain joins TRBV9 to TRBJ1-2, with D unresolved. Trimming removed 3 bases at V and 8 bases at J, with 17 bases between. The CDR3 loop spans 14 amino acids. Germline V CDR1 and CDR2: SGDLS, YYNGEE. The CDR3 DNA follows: TGTGCCAGCAGCGCCCACGGTCCGCGCAGCGGCTACACCTTC. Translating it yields CASSAHGPRSGYTF.

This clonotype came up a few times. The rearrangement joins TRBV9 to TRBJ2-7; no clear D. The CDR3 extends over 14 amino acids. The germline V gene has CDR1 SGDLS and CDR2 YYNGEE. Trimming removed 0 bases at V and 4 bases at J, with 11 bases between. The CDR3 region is CASSVDNKGYEQYF. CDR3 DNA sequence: TGTGCCAGCAGCGTAGATAACAAAGGGTACGAGCAGTACTTC. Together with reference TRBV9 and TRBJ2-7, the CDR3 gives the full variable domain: DSGVTQTPKHLITATGQRVTLRCSPRSGDLSVYWYQQSLDQGLQFLIQYYNGEERAKGNILERFSAQQFPDLHSELNLSSLELGDSALYFCASSVDNKGYEQYFGPGTRLTVT.

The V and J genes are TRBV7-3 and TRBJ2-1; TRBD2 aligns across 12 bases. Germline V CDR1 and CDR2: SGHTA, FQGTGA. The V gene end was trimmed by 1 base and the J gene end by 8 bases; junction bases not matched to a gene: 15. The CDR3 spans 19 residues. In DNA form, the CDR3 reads TGTGCCAGCAGCTTAAAGGGATCTAGCGGGGGGGGCTATAGGGATGAGCAGTTCTTC. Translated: CASSLKGSSGGGYRDEQFF.

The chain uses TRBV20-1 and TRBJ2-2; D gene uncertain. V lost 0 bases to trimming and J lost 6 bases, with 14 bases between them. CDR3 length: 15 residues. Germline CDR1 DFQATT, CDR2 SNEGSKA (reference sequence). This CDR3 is CSARDPNAVPGELFF. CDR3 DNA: TGCAGTGCTAGAGATCCAAACGCAGTCCCCGGGGAGCTGTTTTTT.

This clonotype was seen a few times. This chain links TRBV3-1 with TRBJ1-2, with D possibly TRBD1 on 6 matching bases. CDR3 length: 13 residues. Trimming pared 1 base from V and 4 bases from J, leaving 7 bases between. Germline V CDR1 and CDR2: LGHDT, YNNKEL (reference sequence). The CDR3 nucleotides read TGTGCCAGCAGCCAAGGGACAGTCTATGGCTACACCTTC. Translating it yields CASSQGTVYGYTF. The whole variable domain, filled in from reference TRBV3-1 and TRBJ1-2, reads DTAVSQTPKYLVTQMGNDKSIKCEQNLGHDTMYWYKQDSKKFLKIMFSYNNKELIINETVPNRFSPKSPDKAHLNLHINSLELGDSAVYFCASSQGTVYGYTFGSGTRLTVV.

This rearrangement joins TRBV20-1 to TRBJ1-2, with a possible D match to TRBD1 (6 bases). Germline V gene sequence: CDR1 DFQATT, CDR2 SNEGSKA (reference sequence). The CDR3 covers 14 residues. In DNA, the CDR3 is TGCAGGCTACGTGGAGAGGGGGACGGCTATGGCTACACCTTC. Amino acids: CRLRGEGDGYGYTF.

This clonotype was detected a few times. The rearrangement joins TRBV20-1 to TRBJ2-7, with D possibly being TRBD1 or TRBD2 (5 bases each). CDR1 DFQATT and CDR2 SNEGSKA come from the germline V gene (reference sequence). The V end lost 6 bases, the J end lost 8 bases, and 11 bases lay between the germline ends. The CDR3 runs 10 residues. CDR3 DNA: TGCAGTGCCCAGAGGGGACAGCAGTACTTC. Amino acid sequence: CSAQRGQQYF.

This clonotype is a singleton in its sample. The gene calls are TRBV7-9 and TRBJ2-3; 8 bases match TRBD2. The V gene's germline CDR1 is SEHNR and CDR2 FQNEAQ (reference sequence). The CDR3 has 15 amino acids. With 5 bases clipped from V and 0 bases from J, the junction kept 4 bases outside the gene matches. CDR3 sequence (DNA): TGTGCCAGCAGCCCCAGCGGGAGTAGCACAGATACGCAGTATTTT. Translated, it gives CASSPSGSSTDTQYF. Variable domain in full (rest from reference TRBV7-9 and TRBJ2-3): DTGVSQNPRHKITKRGQNVTFRCDPISEHNRLYWYRQTLGQGPEFLTYFQNEAQLEKSRLLSDRFSAERPKGSFSTLEIQRTEQGDSAMYLCASSPSGSSTDTQYFGPGTRLTVL.

CDR3 in amino acids: CASSRDYRQETQYF. The CDR3 nucleotides are TGTGCCAGCAGCCGGGACTATCGTCAAGAGACCCAGTACTTC. J is TRBJ2-5 and V is TRBV7-2, with TRBD2 matching 7 bases. With 5 bases clipped from V and 2 bases from J, the junction kept 5 bases outside the gene matches. Germline CDR1 and CDR2: SGHTA and FQGNSA. This CDR3 region has 14 residues.

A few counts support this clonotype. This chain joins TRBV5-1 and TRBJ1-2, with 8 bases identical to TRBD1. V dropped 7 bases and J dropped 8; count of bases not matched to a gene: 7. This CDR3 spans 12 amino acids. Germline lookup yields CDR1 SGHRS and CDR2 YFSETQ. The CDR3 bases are TGCGCCAGCGGAACGACAGGGGACGGCTACACCTTC. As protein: CASGTTGDGYTF.

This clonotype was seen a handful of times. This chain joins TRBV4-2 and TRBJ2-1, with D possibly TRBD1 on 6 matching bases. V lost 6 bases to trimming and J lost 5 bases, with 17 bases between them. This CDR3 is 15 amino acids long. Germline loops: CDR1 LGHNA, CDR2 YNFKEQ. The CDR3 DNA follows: TGTGCCAGCAGTTCTCCCTGGGGGCCGAACAATGAGCAGTTCTTC. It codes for CASSSPWGPNNEQFF.

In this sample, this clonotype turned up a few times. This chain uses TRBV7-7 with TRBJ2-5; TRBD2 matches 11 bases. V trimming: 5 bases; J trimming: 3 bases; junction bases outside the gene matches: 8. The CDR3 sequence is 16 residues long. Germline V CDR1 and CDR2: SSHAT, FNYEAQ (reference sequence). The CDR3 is CASSPGTSGPKETQYF. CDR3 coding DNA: TGTGCCAGCAGCCCGGGGACTAGCGGACCCAAAGAGACCCAGTACTTC.

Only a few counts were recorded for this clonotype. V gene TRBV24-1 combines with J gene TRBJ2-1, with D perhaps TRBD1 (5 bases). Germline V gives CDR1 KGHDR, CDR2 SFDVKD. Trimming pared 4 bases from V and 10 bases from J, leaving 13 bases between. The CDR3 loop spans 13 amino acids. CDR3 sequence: CATSDPGSWEQFF. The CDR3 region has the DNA TGTGCCACCAGTGACCCAGGGTCCTGGGAGCAGTTCTTC.

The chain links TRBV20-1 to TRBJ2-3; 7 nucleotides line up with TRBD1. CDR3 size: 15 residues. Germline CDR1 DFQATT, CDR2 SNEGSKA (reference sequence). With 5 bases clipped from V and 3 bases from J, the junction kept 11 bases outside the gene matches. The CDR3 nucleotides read TGCAGTGCTGGTCTTAGGACAGGAGGTACAGATACGCAGTATTTT. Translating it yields CSAGLRTGGTDTQYF.

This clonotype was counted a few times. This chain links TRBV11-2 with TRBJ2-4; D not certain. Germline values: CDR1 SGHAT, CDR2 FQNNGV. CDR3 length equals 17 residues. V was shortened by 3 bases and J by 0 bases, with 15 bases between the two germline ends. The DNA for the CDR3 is TGTGCCAGCAGCTTCAAACAAAATCTTCTAGCCAAAAACATTCAGTACTTC. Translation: CASSFKQNLLAKNIQYF.

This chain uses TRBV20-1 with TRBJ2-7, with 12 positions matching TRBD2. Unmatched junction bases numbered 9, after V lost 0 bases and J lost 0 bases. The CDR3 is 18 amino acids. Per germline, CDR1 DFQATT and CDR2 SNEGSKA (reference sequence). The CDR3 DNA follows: TGCAGTGCTAGAGATCAGGGGACTAGCGGGCGATTCTCCTACGAGCAGTACTTC. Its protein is CSARDQGTSGRFSYEQYF.

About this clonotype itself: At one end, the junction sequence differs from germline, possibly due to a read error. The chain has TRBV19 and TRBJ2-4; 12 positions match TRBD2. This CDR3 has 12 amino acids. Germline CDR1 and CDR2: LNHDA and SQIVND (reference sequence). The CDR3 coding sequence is TGTGCCAGGAGTATCTCACTAGCGGGAGGGTACTTC. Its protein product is CARSISLAGGYF.

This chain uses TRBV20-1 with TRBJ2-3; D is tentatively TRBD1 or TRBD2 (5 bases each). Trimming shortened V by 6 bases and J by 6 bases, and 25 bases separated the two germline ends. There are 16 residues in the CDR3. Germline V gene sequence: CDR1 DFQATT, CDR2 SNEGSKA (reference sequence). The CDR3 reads CSAWDPISQTSDTQYF. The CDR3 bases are TGCAGTGCGTGGGACCCGATTTCTCAAACCTCTGATACGCAGTATTTT.

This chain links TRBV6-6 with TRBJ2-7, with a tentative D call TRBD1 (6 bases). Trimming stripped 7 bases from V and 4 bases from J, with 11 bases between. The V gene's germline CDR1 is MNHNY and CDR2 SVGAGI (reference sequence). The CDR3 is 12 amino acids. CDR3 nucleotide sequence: TGTGCCAGCACCAACAGGGTGTACGAGCAGTACTTC. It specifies CASTNRVYEQYF.

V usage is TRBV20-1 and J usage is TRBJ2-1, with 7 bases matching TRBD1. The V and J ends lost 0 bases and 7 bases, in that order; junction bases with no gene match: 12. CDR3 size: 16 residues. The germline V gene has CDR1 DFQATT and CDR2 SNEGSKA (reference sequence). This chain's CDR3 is CSARDRQGSDGNEQFF. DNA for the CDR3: TGCAGTGCTAGAGATCGACAGGGATCTGACGGGAATGAGCAGTTCTTC.

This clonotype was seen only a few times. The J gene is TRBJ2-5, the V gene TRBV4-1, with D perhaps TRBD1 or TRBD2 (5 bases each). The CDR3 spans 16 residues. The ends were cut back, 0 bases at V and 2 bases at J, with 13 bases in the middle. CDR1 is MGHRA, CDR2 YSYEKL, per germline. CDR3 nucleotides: TGCGCCAGCAGCCAAGACGGGACCACAGCTCAAGAGACCCAGTACTTC. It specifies CASSQDGTTAQETQYF.